This T cell receptor beta chain was retrieved from a study of blood T cell repertoires in COVID-19. Seattle's cohort entered during active infection and was followed longitudinally. In the original analysis: Estimation of nucleated cell counts was performed using reference gene primer amplification. TCRdb's copy holds only in-frame clones and misses some; the assay was immunoSEQ multiplex PCR. D and trimming come from the DNA, and the V and J calls and clone size come from that table. The sample contains fewer than 200,000 clones, approximately 84% of which appear only once. CDR3 length: 16 residues. V gave up 0 bases and J gave up 4 bases, with 13 bases separating them. CDR1 and CDR2 (germline): SGDLS, YYNGEE.

V gene TRBV9 combines with J gene TRBJ2-2; possibly TRBD1 for D (5 bases). This receptor was taken from a woman older than 75 with COVID-19, enrolled during active disease. Sample: peripheral blood. In DNA form, the CDR3 reads TGTGCCAGCAGCGTAGAAGGGGCCCCTCTCACCGGGGAGCTGTTTTTT. This codes for CASSVEGAPLTGELFF.